In its sample, the clone carrying this T cell receptor beta chain was seen many times. The data stem from a study of blood T cell repertoires in COVID-19. Overall study: Both acute and convalescent COVID-19 samples were obtained from the United States, Italy and Spain. The cDNA or gDNA used as material had been derived from T cells, B-cell-depleted T cells, or PBMCs.

Trimming took 5 bases from V and 4 from J; bases not matched to a gene: 0. Germline CDR1 and CDR2: SEHNR and FQNEAQ (reference sequence). The CDR3 length is 12 residues. Per the original data handling: Reference gene primer amplification gave estimated nucleated cell counts. Repertoires were generated with immunoSEQ multiplex PCR, while TCRdb's copy carries only in-frame clones and drops some. V, J and clone size were drawn from that table, and D and trimming were deduced from the DNA. This sample has about 670,000 clones, with 75% to 90% found just once. Sequenced input: peripheral blood. The sequence was collected from a woman aged 18-29 years with acute or convalescent COVID-19. The chain uses TRBV7-9 and TRBJ1-2, with TRBD1 matching over 8 bases. The CDR3 spells CASSGQGYGYTF. Written as DNA, the CDR3 is TGTGCCAGCAGCGGACAGGGCTATGGCTACACCTTC.